Listed below are T cell receptor beta chains from one sample, sequenced in a study of T cell changes during pregnancy in multiple sclerosis. Some clones are missing from TCRdb's copy, which holds only in-frame ones; the method was immunoSEQ multiplex PCR. The table shows about 120,000 clones, with about 94% occurring only once. Sequenced material: peripheral blood, taken before pregnancy. Every receptor here comes from a female donor with multiple sclerosis, enrolled in a pregnancy study. CDR3s include the opening cysteine and the closing phenylalanine or tryptophan. D genes are given only for firm matches. Expanded clones are given a class, and other clones once, few, many or no size at all.

J	V	D	size	DNA	CDR3
TRBJ1-2	TRBV6-5	TRBD1	NA	TGTGCCAGCAGGCAGACAGGGTTAGGAGGCTACACCTTC	CASRQTGLGGYTF
TRBJ1-5	TRBV19	NA	NA	TGTGCCAGTAGCTGGGTGGGAGGCAATCAGCCCCAGCATTTT	CASSWVGGNQPQHF
TRBJ2-5	TRBV5-1	TRBD1	NA	TGCGCCAGCAGCCCGGGAACTGGGACAGAGGAGACCCAGTACTTC	CASSPGTGTEETQYF
TRBJ1-1	TRBV13	TRBD1	NA	TGTGCCAGCAGCTTAGGCCACCAGGGGGCGTTGACTGAAGCTTTCTTT	CASSLGHQGALTEAFF
TRBJ2-1	TRBV7-9	TRBD2	NA	TGTGCCAGCAGCTTCCGACTAGCGGGAGATAATGAGCAGTTCTTC	CASSFRLAGDNEQFF
TRBJ1-1	TRBV5-1	NA	NA	TGCGCCAGCAGCTTGGGTATGGGGGCGCCGAGTGCTGAAGCTTTCTTT	CASSLGMGAPSAEAFF
TRBJ1-5	TRBV28	NA	NA	TGTGCCAGCGGGAGTCAGCCCCAGCATTTT	CASGSQPQHF
TRBJ1-2	TRBV7-9	TRBD1	NA	TGTGCCAGCAGCTTAGGATTCTGGGACAGAGAGATAGGCTATGGCTACACCTTC	CASSLGFWDREIGYGYTF
TRBJ2-1	TRBV10-2	TRBD2	NA	TGCGCCAGCAGTGATCGTTCTAGCGGGTACAATGAGCAGTTCTTC	CASSDRSSGYNEQFF
TRBJ2-5	TRBV5-1	NA	NA	TGCGCCAGCAGCTCTAATCAAGAGACCCAGTACTTC	CASSSNQETQYF
TRBJ2-3	TRBV2	TRBD2	NA	TGTGCCAGCAGTTCCGGGACTACCTACACAGATACGCAGTATTTT	CASSSGTTYTDTQYF
TRBJ2-2	TRBV2	TRBD2	NA	TGTGCCAGCAGTTTTACTAGCGGGGACACCGGGGAGCTGTTTTTT	CASSFTSGDTGELFF
TRBJ1-2	TRBV14	NA	NA	TGTGCCAGCAGCCAAGATGGCAGGGGCTATGGCTACACCTTC	CASSQDGRGYGYTF
TRBJ1-1	TRBV7-9	NA	NA	TGTGCCAGCAGCCTGGACAATATGAACACTGAAGCTTTCTTT	CASSLDNMNTEAFF
TRBJ2-2	TRBV7-2	TRBD2	NA	TGTGCCAGCAGCTATCACGGACTAGCGGGGAACACCGGGGAGCTGTTTTTT	CASSYHGLAGNTGELFF
TRBJ1-5	TRBV28	NA	NA	TGTGCCAGCAGTCCTCCAGGGGAAGGTCAGCCCCAGCATTTT	CASSPPGEGQPQHF
TRBJ2-1	TRBV27	TRBD2	NA	TGTGCCAGCAGTTTATCCCGGCAGCGGGGCTACAATGAGCAGTTCTTC	CASSLSRQRGYNEQFF
TRBJ2-5	TRBV5-4	TRBD2	NA	TGTGCCAGCAGCTTGGTTGGCGGGAGGTCGAGAAACACCCAGTACTTC	CASSLVGGRSRNTQYF
TRBJ1-1	TRBV7-3	TRBD1	NA	TGTGCCAGCAGCAGACAGGGCGGGGTGGACACTGAAGCTTTCTTT	CASSRQGGVDTEAFF
TRBJ1-4	TRBV19	NA	NA	TGTGCGACTGGCACCACAACTAATGAAAAACTGTTTTTT	CATGTTTNEKLFF
TRBJ2-2	TRBV6-1	TRBD2	NA	TGTGCCAGCCCCGGGGGGGGAGAGGCCGGGGAGCTGTTTTTT	CASPGGGEAGELFF
TRBJ1-1	TRBV19	TRBD1	NA	TGTGCCAGCCGGGTCGCTCCGGGACAGGGTGACACTGAAGCTTTCTTT	CASRVAPGQGDTEAFF
TRBJ2-5	TRBV7-8	NA	NA	TGTGCCAGCAGCGTAAGGGGGGGCCCAGAGACCCAGTACTTC	CASSVRGGPETQYF
TRBJ1-3	TRBV30	NA	NA	TGTGCCTGGAGTCGGGATTTTAGCTCTGGAAACACCATATATTTT	CAWSRDFSSGNTIYF
TRBJ1-4	TRBV5-1	TRBD1	NA	TGCGCCAGCAGCCCACGACAGGGGAGTGGTGAAAAACTGTTTTTT	CASSPRQGSGEKLFF
TRBJ1-1	TRBV29-1	NA	NA	TGCAGCGTTGGGGTGACAGGGAACACTGAAGCTTTCTTT	CSVGVTGNTEAFF
TRBJ2-1	TRBV11-2	NA	once	TGTGCCAGCAGCTTAGGTAGAATGAATGAGCAGTTCTTC	CASSLGRMNEQFF
TRBJ1-5	TRBV6-1	NA	NA	TGTGCCAGCAGTGAAGGCAGGGGAAATCAGCCCCAGCATTTT	CASSEGRGNQPQHF
TRBJ1-4	TRBV6-5	TRBD1	NA	TGTGCCAGCAGCCGGGGACAGGGAGCTAATGAAAAACTGTTTTTT	CASSRGQGANEKLFF
TRBJ2-3	TRBV6-6	NA	NA	TGTGCCAGCAGTTACGACGGGTCTAGCACAGATACGCAGTATTTT	CASSYDGSSTDTQYF
TRBJ2-3	TRBV7-3	NA	once	TGTGCCAGCAGCCCCCAGGCCGGATTCACAGATACGCAGTATTTT	CASSPQAGFTDTQYF
TRBJ1-4	TRBV19	NA	NA	TGTGCCAGTAGTTCCCCGGGGGGAGCAACTAATGAAAAACTGTTTTTT	CASSSPGGATNEKLFF
TRBJ2-2	TRBV4-1	TRBD1	NA	TGCGCCAGCAGCCGGTCGTCGGGGACAGGAAATACCGGGGAGCTGTTTTTT	CASSRSSGTGNTGELFF
TRBJ1-4	TRBV9	TRBD1	NA	TGTGCCAGCAGCGTATCGGAAACCGGACAGGGTAGGGAAAAACTGTTTTTT	CASSVSETGQGREKLFF
TRBJ1-4	TRBV5-1	TRBD1	NA	TGCGCCAGCAGCCCTGGGAGACAGGGGAGCTTTGGACTGTTTTTT	CASSPGRQGSFGLFF
TRBJ2-1	TRBV27	TRBD2	NA	TGTGCCAGCAGTTTATTGTACGGGGTCTCGGGGGGAAAGGGGATCGGAGAGCAGTTCTTC	CASSLLYGVSGGKGIGEQFF
TRBJ1-1	TRBV18	TRBD1	NA	TGTGCCAGCTCACCACCGGGACAGGGGGCGCGTGAAACTGAAGCTTTCTTT	CASSPPGQGARETEAFF
TRBJ1-1	TRBV9	NA	few	TGTGCCAGCAGCGTAGCCGCAGGGGCCCACACTGAAGCTTTCTTT	CASSVAAGAHTEAFF
TRBJ2-3	TRBV5-1	TRBD2	once	TGCGCCAGCATAGCGGGAGGGACAGATACGCAGTATTTT	CASIAGGTDTQYF
TRBJ1-1	TRBV7-3	NA	once	TGTGCCAGCAGTTCTCCCACGGGGGGGAACACTGAAGCTTTCTTT	CASSSPTGGNTEAFF
TRBJ1-5	TRBV30	NA	NA	TGTGCCTGGGGAGCCGGGGATTATCAGCCCCAGCATTTT	CAWGAGDYQPQHF
TRBJ1-1	TRBV6-6	NA	NA	TGTGCCAGCAGTTACAGGGGTTTGAACACTGAAGCTTTCTTT	CASSYRGLNTEAFF
TRBJ2-7	TRBV6-5	NA	NA	TGTGCCAGCAGTTACTCAAGGGGGAAGACCTACGAGCAGTACTTC	CASSYSRGKTYEQYF
TRBJ2-7	TRBV18	TRBD2	few	TGTGCCAGCTCCCTGACTGCGGGAGCCTACGAGCAGTACTTC	CASSLTAGAYEQYF
TRBJ2-7	TRBV4-1	TRBD1	NA	TGCGCCAGCAGCCCTCGGACAGGGAACTACGAGCAGTACTTC	CASSPRTGNYEQYF
TRBJ1-1	TRBV7-8	NA	NA	TGTGCCAGCAGCCCCCCTTACAGGAACACTGAAGCTTTCTTT	CASSPPYRNTEAFF
TRBJ2-1	TRBV27	NA	NA	TGTGCCAGCAGCCTTAAATTTGGTCGGTTTAATGAGCAGTTCTTC	CASSLKFGRFNEQFF
TRBJ2-1	TRBV19	TRBD1	NA	TGTGCCAGTAGTCCCGACAGGGCAGATGAGCAGTTCTTC	CASSPDRADEQFF
TRBJ2-5	TRBV7-6	TRBD2	NA	TGTGCCAGCAGCTCGAGGGAACCGGGACTAGCGGGCAAGATACAAGAGACCCAGTACTTC	CASSSREPGLAGKIQETQYF
TRBJ1-2	TRBV4-1	NA	NA	TGCGCCAGCAGCCAATGGAGCGGAGAAAACTATGGCTACACCTTC	CASSQWSGENYGYTF
TRBJ2-3	TRBV5-1	NA	NA	TGCGCCAGCAGCTTGAGTGGGAGGAACACAGATACGCAGTATTTT	CASSLSGRNTDTQYF
TRBJ1-2	TRBV30	NA	NA	TGTGCCTGGAGCGCCCAGGGACTCGGACGGCTTTATGGCTACACCTTC	CAWSAQGLGRLYGYTF
TRBJ1-6	TRBV6-1	TRBD1	NA	TGTGCCAGCAGTGGACAACAGGGGGCTGTAGTTTATTCACCCCTCCACTTT	CASSGQQGAVVYSPLHF
TRBJ2-7	TRBV6-6	TRBD2	few	TGTGCCAGCAGTTACGCGGGGGAGGTTCTCTTC	CASSYAGEVLF
TRBJ1-1	TRBV30	NA	NA	TGTGCCTGGGCCCTACCCGGGACAACCACTTTGAACACTGAAGCTTTCTTT	CAWALPGTTTLNTEAFF
TRBJ1-1	TRBV7-9	NA	NA	TGTGCCAGCAGCCCGCCAGGAGGCTGGAACACTGAAGCTTTCTTT	CASSPPGGWNTEAFF
TRBJ2-2	TRBV9	TRBD1	NA	TGTGCCAGCAGCTCCGATACAGGGACAGGGGGCAACACCGGGGAGCTGTTTTTT	CASSSDTGTGGNTGELFF
TRBJ1-3	TRBV21-1	NA	NA	TGTGCCAGCAGGGGACAGCTCTCTGGAAACACCATATATTTT	CASRGQLSGNTIYF